One sample yielded the 9 T cell receptor beta chains listed below, sequenced in a study of T-cell reconstitution after alpha-beta-depleted transplantation in children. TCRbeta library preparation incorporated unique molecular identifiers. TCRdb itself ran the PCR reads through MiXCR, one entry per CDR3 protein. The sample shows 60,000 to 100,000 distinct CDR3 sequences, 15% to 20% of them seen only once. The sample here was PBMCs, mostly from graft donor cells, taken 360 days after TCRalphabeta/CD19-depleted stem cell transplant. Source of these receptors: a male patient aged 2-15 years who had a stem cell transplant for acute lymphoblastic leukemia, so the T cells may come from the graft donor.

This clonotype has more than one count but fewer than ten. The chain has TRBV12-3 or TRBV12-4 and TRBJ2-6, with TRBD1 identical over 10 bases. This CDR3 has 18 amino acids. V shed 7 bases, J shed 3 bases, and the junction held 12 bases outside the gene matches. In DNA, the CDR3 is TGTGCCAGCACCCAGACAGGGGGCGATTTTTATGGGGCCAACGTCCTGACTTTC. This sequence encodes CASTQTGGDFYGANVLTF.

The chain carries TRBV12-3 or TRBV12-4 and TRBJ2-1; 7 nucleotides line up with TRBD2. The CDR3 loop spans 14 amino acids. V shed 5 bases and J 2 bases; nucleotides not matched to a gene: 3. CDR3 region: CASSPLAAYNEQFF. CDR3 in DNA: TGTGCCAGCAGTCCTCTAGCGGCCTACAATGAGCAGTTCTTC.

This clonotype was detected only a few times. The chain recombines TRBV11-3 with TRBJ1-1, with D possibly being TRBD1 (5 bases). There are 14 residues in the CDR3. The V gene's germline CDR1 is SGHNT and CDR2 YENEEA. V dropped 4 bases and J dropped 1 base, with 10 bases sitting between them. This chain's CDR3 is CASSSRQPNTEAFF. Here the CDR3 DNA reads TGTGCCAGCAGCTCAAGACAGCCGAACACTGAAGCTTTCTTT.

The chain carries TRBV5-1 and TRBJ2-3; D is possibly TRBD2 (6 bases). Trimming shortened V by 4 bases and J by 3 bases, and 12 bases separated the two germline ends. The CDR3 spans 14 residues. The germline CDR1 and CDR2 sequences are SGHRS and YFSETQ. The CDR3 region has the DNA TGCGCCAGCAGCCCACCGGGAGAAACAGATACGCAGTATTTT. Residues: CASSPPGETDTQYF.

The gene calls are TRBV7-9 and TRBJ2-1; weak D call: TRBD2 (5 bases). Germline lookup yields CDR1 SEHNR and CDR2 FQNEAQ (reference sequence). Trimming removed 2 bases from V and 9 bases from J, with 14 bases in between. CDR3 length: 14 amino acids. The CDR3 loop reads CASSLSGWSGEQFF. As DNA, the CDR3 is TGTGCCAGCAGCTTATCGGGGTGGTCAGGTGAGCAGTTCTTC.

This clonotype was recorded many times. The CDR3 protein is CASRPLEIGTQYF. DNA of the CDR3: TGTGCCAGCAGACCTCTAGAGATAGGGACCCAGTACTTC. This chain joins TRBV13 and TRBJ2-5; D remains ambiguous. V shed 6 bases and J shed 7 bases, with 15 bases lying between them. The CDR3 has 13 amino acids. Germline V gene lookup returns CDR1 PRHDT and CDR2 FYEKMQ (reference sequence).

This chain connects TRBV5-1 to TRBJ1-5; possible D gene TRBD1, 5 bases. The length of the CDR3 is 13 residues. Per germline, CDR1 SGHRS and CDR2 YFSETQ. V lost 0 bases to trimming and J lost 4 bases, with 5 bases between them. The CDR3 coding sequence is TGCGCCAGCAGCTTGGCAGGGAATCAGCCCCAGCATTTT. Amino acids: CASSLAGNQPQHF.

V usage is TRBV29-1 and J usage is TRBJ2-4; 7 bases line up with TRBD2. Per the germline V gene, CDR1 is SQVTM and CDR2 is ANQGSEA. V shed 3 bases and J 7 bases; nucleotides not matched to a gene: 6. The CDR3 runs 13 residues. The CDR3 spells CSVEAGAQNIQYF. The CDR3 nucleotides are TGCAGCGTTGAGGCGGGAGCACAGAACATTCAGTACTTC.

The sample holds a few counts of this clonotype. This chain links TRBV20-1 with TRBJ2-3; D uncertain. The CDR3 runs 15 residues. V was cut by 3 bases and J by 2 bases, with 15 bases left in between. Germline V gene lookup returns CDR1 DFQATT and CDR2 SNEGSKA (reference sequence). The CDR3 DNA follows: TGCAGTGCTAGCTTGGATTCACCGGTCACAGATACGCAGTATTTT. This translates into CSASLDSPVTDTQYF.